This paragraph reports one TCR beta chain. Its cognate antigen is unknown. CDR1 and CDR2 (germline): SGHAT, FQNNGV. The CDR3 has 15 residues. Trimming removed 1 base from V and 8 bases from J; junction bases left unmatched: 5. This entry is derived from a study of early T cells in non-severe SARS-CoV-2 infection. Background on the study: Sequencing of bulk RNA from unsorted whole blood was done, without chain pairing.

Study observations and caveats: VDJdb-based matching was biased toward anti-spike CD8 responses and missed private and CD4 specificities.

Attachment of unique molecular identifiers was made to individual cDNA molecules. Using its own MiXCR run on the 5' RACE reads, TCRdb lists one record per CDR3 protein. In the table there are about 70,000 distinct CDR3 sequences, roughly 5.3% of which are singletons. The clonotype was recovered from an adult who was a healthcare worker with PCR-confirmed SARS-CoV-2 infection or an uninfected control (not recorded which). Sequenced material: whole blood, taken at baseline. The chain employs TRBV11-2 and TRBJ2-1, with TRBD2 matching 10 bases. CDR3 DNA: TGTGCCAGCAGCTTAGGTAGCGGGAGGAGGTATGAGCAGTTCTTC. Translating gives CASSLGSGRRYEQFF.